This paragraph covers one T cell receptor (beta chain) sequence. What it binds is not known. Germline V CDR1 and CDR2: SEHNR, FQNEAQ (reference sequence). The CDR3 has 18 residues. V shed 6 bases and J 4 bases; nucleotides not matched to a gene: 15. The data were taken from a study of glioma-infiltrating T cells after dendritic cell vaccination. Study overall: The vaccine used monocyte-derived dendritic cells pulsed overnight with autologous tumor lysate. General observations from the study: Few patients contributed both blood and tumor specimens.

Specified time point: after dendritic cell vaccination, including at tumor progression/relapse. Isocitrate dehydrogenase mutation was absent in all glioblastoma patients. Up to about 2 ug genomic DNA was used for TCRB CDR3 amplification. Profiling relied on immunoSEQ multiplex PCR, and the TCRdb table lists in-frame clones only, not all of them. The table includes around 90,000 clones, approximately 78% detected once. This receptor was identified in a human donor with glioblastoma. Source: blood, taken after dendritic cell vaccination. The chain has TRBV7-9 and TRBJ2-2, with TRBD1 matching 9 bases. CDR3 in amino acids: CASRPATGGARGTGELFF. Written as DNA, the CDR3 is TGTGCCAGCAGACCTGCCACAGGGGGCGCGAGAGGCACCGGGGAGCTGTTTTTT.